There are a few counts of the clone carrying this TCR beta chain. The sample is drawn from a study of blood T cell repertoires in COVID-19. V was cut by 6 bases and J by 3 bases, with 12 bases left in between. CDR1 and CDR2 from the germline V gene are MDHEN and SYDVKM. The CDR3 contains 13 residues. Assay: immunoSEQ multiplex PCR; the TCRdb copy retains only in-frame clones and omits some. Of some 250,000 clones in the sample, roughly 89% were seen once. Input material: PBMCs or T cells enriched from blood (not recorded which). This chain connects TRBV28 to TRBJ2-7, with a possible D match to TRBD1 (6 bases). The TCR sequence derives from a woman aged 25 to 39 with acute COVID-19. DNA for the CDR3: TGTGCCAGCAGGTCACAGGGAAACTACGAGCAGTACTTC. This sequence encodes CASRSQGNYEQYF.